This T cell receptor (beta chain) was recorded in a study of T cell responses to AZD1222 COVID-19 vaccine. Study-level findings and limits: Within unmutated variant regions lay the reported targets of nearly half of spike-specific TCRs. CD4 TCRs linked to vaccination spanned spike, dominating at 160-218 and 743-854. Possibly, clonal diversity was underestimated; donors were largely white British and included more females. Just a handful of AZD1222 recipients tested seropositive at baseline.

Some clones are missing from TCRdb's copy, which holds only in-frame ones; the method was immunoSEQ multiplex PCR. In the table there are 200,000 or so clones, 93% of which are singletons. A word on this clone: Antigen: not known.

Trimming removed 4 bases at V and 1 base at J, with 10 bases between. The CDR3 sequence is 14 residues long. Germline V gene sequence: CDR1 SNHLY, CDR2 FYNNEI. This sequence was found in an adult in good health. The gene calls are TRBV2 and TRBJ1-1; D is uncertain. The sequencing here drew on peripheral blood, taken on day 0 of MenACWY control vaccination. The CDR3 loop reads CASSGPGENTEAFF. CDR3 bases: TGTGCCAGCAGTGGGCCCGGGGAGAACACTGAAGCTTTCTTT.